This paragraph covers one T cell receptor beta chain sequence. Its antigen remains unknown. This sample is drawn from a study of cytomegalovirus exposure and HLA in healthy donors. PCR amplification relied on 60 Vbeta primers (plus 13 Jbeta primers). Generated by immunoSEQ multiplex PCR, the TCRdb table keeps only in-frame clones and is missing some. The sample shows approximately 150,000 clones, 65% to 70% of them seen only once. The CDR3 is made up of 15 amino acids. CDR1 is WNHNN and CDR2 is SYGVQD in the germline V gene (reference sequence). Trimming took off 3 bases at V and 9 bases at J, with 21 bases between the two ends. General study findings and limits: A later analysis found common viral pathogens apparently linked to several of the most significant clusters.

The sequenced sample was PBMCs. The TCR comes from a woman between 18 and 30 years old in good health and CMV-seropositive. The J gene is TRBJ2-7, the V gene TRBV10-1; perhaps TRBD2 as D (6 bases). CDR3 bases: TGCGCCAGCAGTGACGACGGGACTTCTACATCGGGGCAGTACTTC. It translates to CASSDDGTSTSGQYF.